The 11 T cell receptor beta chains below were found in one sample sequenced in a study of identifying expanded T cells in peripheral blood. Repertoires were generated with immunoSEQ multiplex PCR, while TCRdb's copy carries only in-frame clones and drops some. The sample contains over 45,000 clones, around 86% of which appear only once. Sequencing was done on a sample of blood. These receptors originate from a person between 18 and 75 years old in good health.

About this clone: The sample holds other DNA sequences that translate to the same CDR3. The V call is TRBV2, the J call TRBJ1-1, with D possibly TRBD1 on 6 matching bases. This CDR3 comprises 11 residues. Between the trimmed V and J ends, which lost 6 bases and 8 bases, there was a span of 10 bases. CDR1 and CDR2 from the germline V gene are SNHLY and FYNNEI. CDR3 nucleotides: TGTGCCAGCAGCTGGACAGCAGAAGCTTTCTTT. It translates to CASSWTAEAFF. The complete variable domain, with remaining parts taken from reference TRBV2 and TRBJ1-1, reads EPEVTQTPSHQVTQMGQEVILRCVPISNHLYFYWYRQILGQKVEFLVSFYNNEISEKSEIFDDQFSVERPDGSNFTLKIRSTKLEDSAMYFCASSWTAEAFFGQGTRLTVV.

This rearrangement joins TRBV6-1 to TRBJ1-2; D unresolved. The germline V and J ends were trimmed by 6 bases and 5 bases, with 10 bases remaining between them. Germline V gives CDR1 MNHNS, CDR2 SASEGT. The CDR3 runs to 12 residues. The CDR3 DNA reads TGTGCCAGCAGACTGGAAGGTTATGGCTACACCTTC. Its protein product is CASRLEGYGYTF.

V usage is TRBV20-1 and J usage is TRBJ1-1; 8 bases line up with TRBD1. CDR1 is DFQATT and CDR2 is SNEGSKA in the germline V gene (reference sequence). With V trimmed by 5 bases and J by 4 bases, 0 bases remained unmatched. This CDR3 has 11 residues. DNA of the CDR3: TGCAGTGCTGACAGGGGCACTGAAGCTTTCTTT. The encoded protein is CSADRGTEAFF.

V gene TRBV11-3 combines with J gene TRBJ2-7; the D gene is possibly TRBD1 (5 bases). CDR3 length equals 15 residues. Trimming stripped 1 base from V and 0 bases from J, with 10 bases between. Germline loops: CDR1 SGHNT, CDR2 YENEEA. CDR3 residues: CASSLALTDSYEQYF. In DNA, the CDR3 is TGTGCCAGCAGCTTAGCGCTGACAGACTCCTACGAGCAGTACTTC.

The rearrangement uses TRBV7-9 and TRBJ2-5, with 8 bases fitting TRBD1. The CDR3 consists of 12 residues. V lost 10 bases to trimming and J lost 4 bases; unmatched junction nucleotides: 5. Germline-derived CDR1 and CDR2 are SEHNR and FQNEAQ (reference sequence). The CDR3 bases are TGTGCCACAGATACAGGGGGAGAGACCCAGTACTTC. Protein: CATDTGGETQYF.

The chain carries TRBV7-9 and TRBJ2-1; tentative D call: TRBD2 (7 bases). This CDR3 contains 16 residues. V lost 5 bases to trimming and J lost 1 base, with 15 bases between them. Germline V gene sequence: CDR1 SEHNR, CDR2 FQNEAQ (reference sequence). CDR3 bases: TGTGCCAGCAGCCTCTGGAGGGGGGGATCCTACAATGAGCAGTTCTTC. Its protein product is CASSLWRGGSYNEQFF. Full variable domain (outside the CDR3, taken from reference TRBV7-9 and TRBJ2-1): DTGVSQNPRHKITKRGQNVTFRCDPISEHNRLYWYRQTLGQGPEFLTYFQNEAQLEKSRLLSDRFSAERPKGSFSTLEIQRTEQGDSAMYLCASSLWRGGSYNEQFFGPGTRLTVL.

About this clone itself: Distinct nucleotide sequences in the sample also encode this CDR3. The CDR3 sequence is CASSELDTQYF. For the CDR3, the DNA is TGCGCCAGCAGTGAGTTAGATACGCAGTATTTT. V usage is TRBV10-2 and J usage is TRBJ2-3; the D is unclear. This CDR3 comprises 11 residues. V lost 1 base and J 5 bases, leaving 1 base between the germline ends. The germline gives CDR1 WSHSY, CDR2 SAAADI.

The rearrangement links TRBV7-9 to TRBJ1-2, with TRBD1 identical over 8 bases. The CDR3 consists of 15 residues. CDR1 and CDR2 from the germline V gene are SEHNR and FQNEAQ (reference sequence). The V and J ends lost 5 bases and 0 bases, in that order; junction bases with no gene match: 5. For the CDR3, the DNA is TGTGCCAGCAGCGGCGGACAGGGAGCTAACTATGGCTACACCTTC. The encoded protein is CASSGGQGANYGYTF.

This chain uses TRBV11-2 with TRBJ1-3; 7 positions match TRBD1. The trim removed 1 base at V and 0 bases at J, leaving 3 bases unmatched. There are 16 residues in the CDR3. The germline V gene has CDR1 SGHAT and CDR2 FQNNGV. Here the CDR3 reads CASSLGQGRSGNTIYF. In DNA form, the CDR3 reads TGTGCCAGCAGCTTAGGACAGGGACGCTCTGGAAACACCATATATTTT.

The rearrangement links TRBV4-1 to TRBJ1-1; TRBD1 matches at 7 bases. Germline-derived CDR1 and CDR2 are MGHRA and YSYEKL. The V segment lost 5 bases and the J segment 4 bases; nucleotides outside the gene matches: 10. The CDR3 has 15 amino acids. CDR3 DNA: TGCGCCAGCAGCGCTCGAGAGACAGGGAGCACTGAAGCTTTCTTT. Residues: CASSARETGSTEAFF.

This chain connects TRBV7-9 to TRBJ2-3; possibly TRBD2 for D (5 bases). The V gene's germline CDR1 is SEHNR and CDR2 FQNEAQ (reference sequence). The CDR3 loop spans 15 amino acids. The V end was cut by 7 bases, the J end by 9 bases, with 23 bases between. The CDR3 is CASTPRGQTTGTQYF. The DNA of the CDR3 is TGTGCCAGCACACCCCGTGGGCAGACCACGGGGACGCAGTATTTT.